The text below deals with one T cell receptor (beta chain). TCRdb re-analysed the 5' RACE reads in MiXCR, keeping a single row per CDR3 protein. The sample yields 45,000 to 55,000 distinct CDR3 sequences, 19% seen once. The record originates from a study of chronic HIV infection and antiretroviral therapy. CDR3 length: 13 residues. CDR1 is MDHEN, CDR2 SYDVKM, per germline. With V trimmed by 8 bases and J by 5 bases, 6 bases remained unmatched. V gene TRBV28 combines with J gene TRBJ1-1; 9 bases are shared with TRBD1. Sequencing was performed on peripheral blood. This sequence originates from an adult who had HIV and had not received antiretroviral therapy, or was an uninfected healthy control (not recorded which). The DNA for the CDR3 is TGTGCCAGCGTCCGGGACAGGGTAACTGAAGCTTTCTTT. Protein sequence: CASVRDRVTEAFF.